The clone carrying this TCR beta chain was detected only a few times. Its antigen remains unknown. TCR beta cDNA libraries included unique molecular identifiers. Some 500,000 cDNA molecules were obtained from approximately 0.91 to 9.4 million T cells. One entry per CDR3 protein, called by TCRdb with MiXCR from the PCR reads. This repertoire shows roughly 800,000 distinct CDR3 sequences, 25% to 30% found once; its top ten account for around 0.56%. This CDR3 region has 15 residues. V was clipped by 5 bases and J by 2 bases, with 19 bases between them. Looked up from germline, CDR1 is DFQATT and CDR2 is SNEGSKA (reference sequence). These data belong to a study of post-analysis software for immune sequencing data. Findings and limits, study-wide: A handful of TRBV segments occurring more often in patients than controls included TRBV5-6, TRBV5-1 and TRBV20-1. A significant reduction in normalized Chao1 diversity was observed in multiple sclerosis patients versus controls.

Sequenced material: blood. The sequence was collected from a girl under 18 with multiple sclerosis. The chain joins TRBV20-1 to TRBJ2-7, with D possibly being TRBD1 or TRBD2 (6 bases each). The chain's CDR3 is CSARGRGLKAYEQYF. CDR3 nucleotide sequence: TGCAGTGCTCGGGGGCGAGGCCTGAAGGCCTACGAGCAGTACTTC.